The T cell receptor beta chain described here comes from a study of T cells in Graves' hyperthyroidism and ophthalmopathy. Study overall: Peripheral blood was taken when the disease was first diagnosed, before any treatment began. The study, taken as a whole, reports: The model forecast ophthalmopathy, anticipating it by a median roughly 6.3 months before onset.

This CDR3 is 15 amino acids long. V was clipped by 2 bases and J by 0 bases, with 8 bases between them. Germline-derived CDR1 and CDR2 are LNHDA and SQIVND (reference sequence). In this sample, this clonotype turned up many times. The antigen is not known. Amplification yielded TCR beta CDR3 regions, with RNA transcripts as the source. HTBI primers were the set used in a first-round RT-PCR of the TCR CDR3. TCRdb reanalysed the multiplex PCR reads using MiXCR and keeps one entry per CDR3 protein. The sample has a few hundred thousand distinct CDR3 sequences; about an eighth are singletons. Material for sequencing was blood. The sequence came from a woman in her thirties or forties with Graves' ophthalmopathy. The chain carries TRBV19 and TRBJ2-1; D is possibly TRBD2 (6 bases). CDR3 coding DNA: TGTGCCAGTAGTATAACGGGAGTCTCCTACAATGAGCAGTTCTTC. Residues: CASSITGVSYNEQFF. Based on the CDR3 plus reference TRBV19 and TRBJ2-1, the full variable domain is DGGITQSPKYLFRKEGQNVTLSCEQNLNHDAMYWYRQDPGQGLRLIYYSQIVNDFQKGDIAEGYSVSREKKESFPLTVTSAQKNPTAFYLCASSITGVSYNEQFFGPGTRLTVL.